These 24 T cell receptor beta chains were sequenced from one sample in a study of Graves' ophthalmopathy and Graves' hyperthyroidism. Amplification of the TCR beta CDR3 regions used RNA transcripts (as template). The authors performed first-round RT-PCR with HTBI primers and then a second-round multiplex PCR. Using its own MiXCR run on the multiplex PCR reads, TCRdb lists one record per CDR3 protein. This table holds about 500,000 distinct CDR3 sequences, under 40% found once. The sequencing input was peripheral blood or thyroid tissue (not recorded which). The receptors were sampled from an adult man with Graves' hyperthyroidism.

The chain recombines TRBV19 with TRBJ1-5, with D possibly being TRBD1 (6 bases). The V end was cut by 3 bases, the J end by 7 bases, with 16 bases between. Germline V gives CDR1 LNHDA, CDR2 SQIVND (reference sequence). CDR3 length: 15 residues. The CDR3 DNA reads TGTGCCAGTAGTATTTGGGGGGACACCGGACAGCCCCAGCATTTT. Its translation: CASSIWGDTGQPQHF.

The table lists this clonotype with many counts. CDR3 loop: CASSLKGEAYEQYF. In nucleotides, the CDR3 is TGTGCCAGCAGCTTAAAGGGGGAGGCCTACGAGCAGTACTTC. The chain uses TRBV13 and TRBJ2-7; TRBD1 or TRBD2 may be the D gene (6 bases each). Germline CDR1 and CDR2: PRHDT and FYEKMQ (reference sequence). Trimming stripped 2 bases from V and 2 bases from J, with 10 bases between. The CDR3 is made up of 14 amino acids.

The gene calls are TRBV4-1 and TRBJ1-2; 9 bases align to TRBD1. V was pared by 4 bases and J by 7 bases, with 10 bases of the junction left unmatched. The germline CDR1 and CDR2 sequences are MGHRA and YSYEKL. This CDR3 contains 15 residues. The CDR3 sequence is CASSRRLDRGVGYTF. The CDR3 nucleotides are TGCGCCAGCAGCCGTAGACTGGACAGGGGAGTTGGCTACACCTTC.

This clonotype has only a few counts. Compared with germline, one end of the junction differs, possibly owing to a read error. This chain uses TRBV20-1 with TRBJ2-7; tentative D call: TRBD1 (5 bases). Germline assignment: CDR1 DFQATT and CDR2 SNEGSKA (reference sequence). The CDR3 extends over 14 amino acids. CDR3: CSAGDSRFRDEQYF. The CDR3 DNA sequence: TGCAGTGCTGGAGATTCTCGCTTCAGGGACGAGCAGTACTTC.

The rearrangement uses TRBV7-2 and TRBJ2-7; 9 nucleotides align to TRBD1. Trimming at V came to 8 bases and at J to 5 bases, leaving 22 bases not matched to a gene. Germline V gene sequence: CDR1 SGHTA, CDR2 FQGNSA. The CDR3 contains 18 residues. The CDR3 DNA reads as TGTGCCAGCCGAGGATTAGACAGGGGGGGCATCAAAGTAAACGAGCAGTACTTC. It translates to CASRGLDRGGIKVNEQYF.

As regards this clonotype: The junction does not match germline at one end; this may be a read error. This chain connects TRBV29-1 to TRBJ2-7, with a tentative D call TRBD1 (8 bases). Germline CDR1 is SQVTM and CDR2 is ANQGSEA. The CDR3 totals 14 residues. CDR3 nucleotide sequence: TGCAGCGCTGAATATCCTAACAGGGGGGGCGAGCAGTACTTC. Its translation: CSAEYPNRGGEQYF.

In its sample, this clonotype was seen many times. The genes are TRBV29-1 and TRBJ2-7; D is possibly TRBD1 (6 bases). Germline V CDR1 and CDR2: SQVTM, ANQGSEA. Trimming stripped 6 bases from V and 2 bases from J, with 14 bases between. The CDR3 length is 13 residues. The CDR3 spells CSVQTGTTYEQYF. CDR3 DNA: TGCAGCGTACAGACAGGTACGACCTACGAGCAGTACTTC.

The chain employs TRBV18 and TRBJ2-5; no firm D call. The germline CDR1 and CDR2 sequences are KGHSH and LQKENI. This CDR3 region has 16 residues. V was trimmed by 2 bases and J by 0 bases, leaving 13 bases between them. The CDR3 is CASSPGLLPYQETQYF. The CDR3 DNA follows: TGTGCCAGCTCACCAGGGCTTCTCCCGTACCAAGAGACCCAGTACTTC. The full variable domain, its missing parts supplied by reference TRBV18 and TRBJ2-5, is NAGVMQNPRHLVRRRGQEARLRCSPMKGHSHVYWYRQLPEEGLKFMVYLQKENIIDESGMPKERFSAEFPKEGPSILRIQQVVRGDSAAYFCASSPGLLPYQETQYFGPGTRLLVL.

This clonotype has ten or more counts. The chain combines TRBV20-1 with TRBJ1-4; 8 bases fit TRBD1. Looked up from germline, CDR1 is DFQATT and CDR2 is SNEGSKA (reference sequence). This CDR3 contains 17 residues. The ends lost 5 bases at V and 2 bases at J; junction bases unmatched: 13. CDR3 DNA sequence: TGCAGTGCTCCTAGCGGACAGGGAAGTTGGACTAATGAAAAACTGTTTTTT. Its protein is CSAPSGQGSWTNEKLFF.

This clonotype was counted at least ten times. V is TRBV5-5 and J is TRBJ2-7; no firm D call. CDR3 size: 12 residues. The germline V gene encodes CDR1 SGHKS and CDR2 YYEKEE (reference sequence). V was clipped by 4 bases and J by 3 bases, with 8 bases between them. CDR3 sequence reads: CASSITDYEQYF. For the CDR3, the DNA is TGTGCCAGCAGCATAACAGACTACGAGCAGTACTTC.

On this clonotype: One junction end disagrees with the germline gene, perhaps due to a read error. V usage is TRBV7-9 and J usage is TRBJ1-3; D is unresolved. The CDR3 spans 13 residues. CDR1 and CDR2 from the germline V gene are SEHNR and FQNEAQ (reference sequence). The CDR3 is CASRLGSGSTIYF. The DNA for the CDR3 is TGTGCCAGCAGGTTGGGGTCTGGAAGCACCATATATTTT.

In its sample, this clonotype was seen many times. The rearrangement joins TRBV5-1 to TRBJ1-6; the D is unclear. Trimming left V 4 bases short and J 0 bases short, with 11 bases between. This CDR3 contains 16 residues. From germline, CDR1 is SGHRS and CDR2 YFSETQ. CDR3 region: CASSARSDSYNSPLHF. CDR3 in DNA: TGCGCCAGCAGCGCACGATCCGACTCCTATAATTCACCCCTCCACTTT.

CDR3 loop: CASRPESYNEQFF. The CDR3 DNA is TGTGCCAGCAGACCAGAATCGTACAATGAGCAGTTCTTC. The chain uses TRBV7-6 and TRBJ2-5; D gene ambiguous. The last part of the DNA fits TRBJ2-1 better; the J call may be wrong. The CDR3 has 13 amino acids. From germline, CDR1 is SGHVS and CDR2 FNYEAQ.

The chain joins TRBV29-1 to TRBJ2-5; D may be TRBD2 (6 bases). Germline CDR1 reads SQVTM; CDR2 reads ANQGSEA. Trimming shortened V by 8 bases and J by 5 bases, and 15 bases separated the two germline ends. The CDR3 extends over 12 amino acids. This chain's CDR3 is CSSYGGDETQYF. The DNA for the CDR3 is TGCAGCAGTTATGGCGGGGACGAGACCCAGTACTTC.

A few counts support this clonotype. CDR3 coding DNA: TGTGCCAGCAGCTTGGTGGGACAGAGTAATTCACCCCTCCACTTT. This gives the protein CASSLVGQSNSPLHF. The rearrangement links TRBV7-9 to TRBJ1-6, with TRBD1 matching 7 bases. Trimming cost V 3 bases and J 6 bases; bases outside gene matches: 5. The V gene's germline CDR1 is SEHNR and CDR2 FQNEAQ (reference sequence). This CDR3 has 15 amino acids.

In its sample, this clonotype was seen many times. V and J are TRBV5-6 and TRBJ2-7, with D possibly TRBD1 on 5 matching bases. The V gene lost 4 bases and the J gene lost 5 bases, with 10 bases spanning the gap. CDR3 length: 12 residues. Germline loops: CDR1 SGHDT, CDR2 YYEEEE. The CDR3 region has the DNA TGTGCCAGCAGCGGGGCATTCAACGAGCAGTACTTC. It codes for CASSGAFNEQYF. The full variable domain, rest sourced from reference TRBV5-6 and TRBJ2-7, is DAGVTQSPTHLIKTRGQQVTLRCSPKSGHDTVSWYQQALGQGPQFIFQYYEEEERQRGNFPDRFSGHQFPNYSSELNVNALLLGDSALYLCASSGAFNEQYFGPGTRLTVT.

The chain recombines TRBV29-1 with TRBJ2-1; D not certain. The CDR3 extends over 10 amino acids. The germline V gene has CDR1 SQVTM and CDR2 ANQGSEA. Trimming shortened V by 5 bases and J by 7 bases, and 6 bases separated the two germline ends. The CDR3 spells CSVQRNEQFF. In DNA, the CDR3 is TGCAGCGTTCAGCGAAATGAGCAGTTCTTC.

This clonotype was counted at least ten times. V gene TRBV2 combines with J gene TRBJ1-5, with no clear D. The germline CDR1 and CDR2 sequences are SNHLY and FYNNEI. The CDR3 consists of 15 residues. V lost 4 bases and J 2 bases, leaving 12 bases between the germline ends. The CDR3 region has the DNA TGTGCCAGCAGTGCTGATGGGCAAGGCAATCAGCCCCAGCATTTT. It is translated as CASSADGQGNQPQHF.

In its sample, this clonotype was seen many times. The V and J genes are TRBV6-5 and TRBJ1-2; D not certain. Germline loops: CDR1 MNHEY, CDR2 SVGAGI. This CDR3 contains 12 residues. Trimming pared 5 bases from V and 8 bases from J, leaving 12 bases between. The DNA of the CDR3 is TGTGCCAGCAGTGACCCGTTCCGGGGCTACACCTTC. Translated, it gives CASSDPFRGYTF.

This clonotype appeared a few times. V is TRBV5-8 and J is TRBJ2-7, with D possibly being TRBD2 (6 bases). The germline V gene encodes CDR1 SGHTS and CDR2 YDEGEE. The CDR3 spans 14 residues. Trimming shortened V by 1 base and J by 1 base, and 9 bases separated the two germline ends. The CDR3, as DNA: TGTGCCAGCAGCTTGAGACTAGGTTCCTACGAGCAGTACTTC. This codes for CASSLRLGSYEQYF.

Comment on this clonotype: At one of its ends the junction is not consistent with the germline gene, which may arise from a read error. The V call is TRBV2, the J call TRBJ2-7; D is possibly TRBD1 (5 bases). CDR3 size: 12 residues. Germline V gene lookup returns CDR1 SNHLY and CDR2 FYNNEI. In DNA form, the CDR3 reads TGTGCCAGCAGCCAGGGAAGCTACGAGCAGTGCTTC. Amino acids: CASSQGSYEQCF.

This clonotype was detected only a few times. The chain is built from TRBV7-9 and TRBJ2-7; no clear D. The J call is doubtful: the DNA matches TRBJ2-1 better. The CDR3 sequence is 13 residues long. The germline CDR1 and CDR2 sequences are SEHNR and FQNEAQ (reference sequence). CDR3 region: CASSEIRNNEQFF. The CDR3, as DNA: TGTGCCAGCAGTGAAATCCGAAACAATGAGCAGTTCTTC.

The chain couples TRBV29-1 to TRBJ1-1; D possibly corresponds to TRBD1 (6 bases). CDR3 length: 10 residues. Germline V gene lookup returns CDR1 SQVTM and CDR2 ANQGSEA. DNA for the CDR3: TGCAGTCAGTTTCAGGGGCTGGCTTTCTTT. It yields the protein CSQFQGLAFF. The entire variable domain, with the rest obtained from reference TRBV29-1 and TRBJ1-1, is as follows: SAVISQKPSRDICQRGTSLTIQCQVDSQVTMMFWYRQQPGQSLTLIATANQGSEATYESGFVIDKFPISRPNLTFSTLTVSNMSPEDSSIYLCSQFQGLAFFGQGTRLTVV.

The chain carries TRBV7-2 and TRBJ1-3; D gene ambiguous. CDR3 length: 16 amino acids. The V gene's germline CDR1 is SGHTA and CDR2 FQGNSA. Trimming stripped 1 base from V and 2 bases from J, with 12 bases between. Here the CDR3 DNA reads TGTGCCAGCAGCTTAGAGCCAGGTATCCCTGGAAACACCATATATTTT. Amino acids: CASSLEPGIPGNTIYF.